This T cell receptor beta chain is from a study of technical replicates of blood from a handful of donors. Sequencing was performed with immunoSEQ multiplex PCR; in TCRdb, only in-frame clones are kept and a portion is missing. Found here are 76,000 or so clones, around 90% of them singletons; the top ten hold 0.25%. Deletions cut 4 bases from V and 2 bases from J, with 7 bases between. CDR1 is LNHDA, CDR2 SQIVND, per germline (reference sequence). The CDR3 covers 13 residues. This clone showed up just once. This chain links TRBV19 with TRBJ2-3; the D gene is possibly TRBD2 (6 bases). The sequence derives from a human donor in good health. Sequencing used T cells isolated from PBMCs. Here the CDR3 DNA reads TGTGCCAGTAGTACTAGCGCCACAGATACGCAGTATTTT. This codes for CASSTSATDTQYF.